This record looks at one T cell receptor (beta chain) sequence and its context. Its antigen is not known. The sample originates from a study of cytomegalovirus exposure and HLA in healthy donors. The study, taken as a whole, reports: Most likely, a cluster of highly shared sequence variants arose as a sequencing artifact. Some 150 TCR beta chains were listed as cytomegalovirus-associated.

The CDR3 runs 13 residues. Germline CDR1 reads SGHAT; CDR2 reads FQNNGV. Trimming left V 4 bases short and J 2 bases short, with 9 bases between. The PCR contained 60 Vbeta and 13 Jbeta primers. The method was immunoSEQ multiplex PCR; TCRdb's version includes in-frame clones alone and lacks a portion of them. The sample records approximately 100,000 clones, roughly 80% being singletons. The sequenced sample was PBMCs. V gene TRBV11-2 combines with J gene TRBJ2-7, with D tentatively TRBD2 (6 bases). This receptor was taken from a man between 45 and 60 years old in good health and CMV-seropositive. CDR3 DNA: TGTGCCAGCAGCTCCGGACTACCCTACGAGCAGTACTTC. Amino acids: CASSSGLPYEQYF.